The present entry profiles one T cell receptor beta chain with its context. Its antigen is unknown. Trimming pared 1 base from V and 2 bases from J, leaving 8 bases between. Germline values: CDR1 MGHRA, CDR2 YSYEKL. This CDR3 contains 14 residues. The assay was run at deep level. Measured with immunoSEQ multiplex PCR; TCRdb has only the in-frame clones, and not every one. The sample carries 980,000 or so clones, 70% to 85% recorded once. The data stem from a study of shared clonotypes between healthy human individuals. Overall study findings and caveats: Rarefaction indicated that sorted-subset sequencing remained incomplete although depth was large. When naive CD4 clonotypes were compared across several donors, roughly 4.9% were shared.

Naive CD45RA+ and memory CD45RA-negative subsets were split from CD4+ cells. Sequenced input: memory CD4+ T cells sorted from blood. Subset meaning: CD45RA-negative fraction. This clonotype originated in a man aged 18-30 years in good health. V and J are TRBV4-1 and TRBJ1-2; D uncertain. The CDR3: CASSQVDGNYGYTF. The DNA for the CDR3 is TGCGCCAGCAGCCAAGTAGACGGAAACTATGGCTACACCTTC.